This T cell receptor beta chain was sequenced for a study of early T cells in non-severe SARS-CoV-2 infection. Background on the study: Chains from this unsorted whole-blood bulk RNA could not be paired. Findings and caveats of the study: The matching step, a VDJdb search, favored anti-spike CD8 responses and missed private and CD4 specificities.

Separate cDNA molecules each had unique molecular identifiers attached to them. One entry per CDR3 protein, called by TCRdb with MiXCR from the 5' RACE reads. The data contain tens of thousands of distinct CDR3 sequences, approximately 13% of them seen just once; the ten biggest clones take up just over 6.5%. This clonotype came up a few times. The antigen remains unidentified. This receptor was identified in an adult who was a healthcare worker with PCR-confirmed SARS-CoV-2 infection or an uninfected control (not recorded which). The sequenced sample consisted of whole blood.

For the CDR3, the DNA is TGCAGCGTTGGAAGGGACAGTGAAGCTTTCTTT. Translated: CSVGRDSEAFF. The rearrangement links TRBV29-1 to TRBJ1-1, with 7 bases that match TRBD1. Unmatched junction bases numbered 3, after V lost 4 bases and J lost 7 bases. The germline gives CDR1 SQVTM, CDR2 ANQGSEA. The CDR3 has 11 amino acids.